This TCR beta chain stems from a study of T cell responses to AZD1222 COVID-19 vaccine. Study-wide background: Doses given second, at about 4 or about 12 weeks, were pooled.

Of note for this clone: Its matching antigen is unknown.

General study points: When two AZD1222 doses had been given, Spike-specific TCR breadth and depth rose. Reportedly, nearly half the spike-specific TCRs target unmutated variant regions. Of the AZD1222 recipients, only 5 or 6 were seropositive at baseline.

The repertoire was sequenced with immunoSEQ multiplex PCR; TCRdb's copy has only in-frame clones and lacks some. The data show approximately 100,000 clones, with around 93% seen just once and less than 8% held by the top ten. Germline trimming cut 7 bases from V and 7 bases from J; bases unmatched to any gene: 6. Germline CDR1 LGHDT, CDR2 YNNKEL (reference sequence). CDR3 length equals 14 residues. The material sequenced was peripheral blood, taken on day 0 of AZD1222 vaccination. The TCR sequence derives from an adult in good health. This chain connects TRBV3-1 (or the pseudogene TRBV3-2) to TRBJ1-6; 8 nucleotides match TRBD1. The CDR3: CASTRGHANSPLHF. The CDR3 DNA reads as TGTGCCAGCACCAGGGGGCACGCAAATTCACCCCTCCACTTT.